Below are 24 T cell receptor beta chains sequenced from a single sample in a study of identical twins. TCRdb reprocessed the 5' RACE reads via MiXCR and lists one record per CDR3 protein. The sample yields about 100,000 distinct CDR3 sequences, around 5.5% seen once. Sequenced material: memory T cells sorted from blood. The origin of the receptors is a woman aged 50 to 60 in good health.

Note on this clonotype: Possible read error: a much larger clone is one base away. The chain recombines TRBV12-3 or TRBV12-4 with TRBJ2-1; 7 positions agree with TRBD2. The CDR3 is 14 amino acids. CDR3: CVSLRGRASHEQFF. CDR3 nucleotide sequence: TGTGTCAGCCTACGGGGGAGGGCCTCCCATGAGCAGTTCTTC.

V usage is TRBV7-2 and J usage is TRBJ1-1, with 7 bases aligning to TRBD1. V was clipped by 5 bases and J by 7 bases; unmatched bases: 4. The CDR3 contains 12 residues. The germline gives CDR1 SGHTA, CDR2 FQGNSA. Here the CDR3 DNA reads TGTGCCAGCAGCGATAACAGGGGTGAAGCTTTCTTT. Its protein is CASSDNRGEAFF.

This clonotype showed up many times. For the CDR3, the DNA is TGTGCCATCAGTGATCGACAGGGGACCGGCAATCAGCCCCAGCATTTT. Its translation is CAISDRQGTGNQPQHF. This chain connects TRBV10-3 to TRBJ1-5; TRBD1 aligns across 8 bases. The V segment lost 3 bases and the J segment 2 bases; nucleotides outside the gene matches: 6. Germline assignment: CDR1 ENHRY and CDR2 SYGVKD. The CDR3 loop spans 16 amino acids.

This clonotype has at least ten counts. The CDR3 here is CASSLVSVGEQYV. The CDR3 bases are TGTGCCAGCAGCTTGGTTTCAGTGGGGGAGCAGTACGTC. The chain uses TRBV5-6 and TRBJ2-7; D gene unclear. The CDR3 has 13 amino acids. Germline values: CDR1 SGHDT, CDR2 YYEEEE. V lost 0 bases, J lost 7 bases, and 11 bases lay in between.

Ten or more counts support this clonotype. This chain's CDR3 is CASSPRGTEGNTIYF. The CDR3 DNA reads as TGTGCCAGCAGCCCCAGAGGGACAGAAGGAAACACCATATATTTT. The gene calls are TRBV7-9 and TRBJ1-3; 7 bases are shared with TRBD1. V trimming: 5 bases; J trimming: 4 bases; junction bases outside the gene matches: 8. Per germline, CDR1 SEHNR and CDR2 FQNEAQ (reference sequence). CDR3 length: 15 amino acids. Filled out from reference TRBV7-9 and TRBJ1-3, the complete variable domain reads DTGVSQNPRHKITKRGQNVTFRCDPISEHNRLYWYRQTLGQGPEFLTYFQNEAQLEKSRLLSDRFSAERPKGSFSTLEIQRTEQGDSAMYLCASSPRGTEGNTIYFGEGSWLTVV.

This clonotype was recorded at least ten times. The genes are TRBV7-9 and TRBJ2-2; possibly TRBD2 for D (5 bases). Germline CDR1 SEHNR, CDR2 FQNEAQ (reference sequence). The CDR3 extends over 13 amino acids. V was cut by 1 base and J by 6 bases, with 6 bases left in between. CDR3 DNA sequence: TGTGCCAGCAGCTTAGAGGGAGCCGGGGAGCTGTTTTTT. Amino acid sequence: CASSLEGAGELFF.

Ten or more counts support this clonotype. The chain links TRBV12-5 to TRBJ1-1; D is uncertain. V lost 8 bases and J lost 3, with 13 bases in between. Germline V gives CDR1 LGHNT, CDR2 FRNRAP. CDR3 length equals 13 residues. CDR3 protein: CASIRAFDTEAFF. The CDR3 coding sequence is TGTGCTAGTATAAGGGCGTTCGACACTGAAGCTTTCTTT.

The table lists this clonotype with many counts. The rearrangement joins TRBV11-2 to TRBJ2-7; 14 bases agree with TRBD2. The CDR3 has 16 residues. The germline V gene encodes CDR1 SGHAT and CDR2 FQNNGV. V shed 4 bases and J 4 bases; nucleotides not matched to a gene: 6. This CDR3 reads CASSSNGTSGSYEQYV. For the CDR3, the DNA is TGTGCCAGCAGCTCAAACGGGACTAGCGGGAGTTACGAGCAGTACGTC.

Points on this clonotype: A read error may be the cause here, since a much bigger clone is one base away. The gene calls are TRBV29-1 and TRBJ2-1; D remains unclear. CDR3 length equals 10 residues. Germline V gives CDR1 SQVTM, CDR2 ANQGSEA. Trimming removed 6 bases from V and 9 bases from J, with 9 bases in between. This CDR3 reads CSVGNIEQFF. The CDR3 DNA follows: TGCAGCGTAGGAAACATTGAGCAGTTCTTC.

This clonotype occurred many times. The rearrangement links TRBV27 to TRBJ1-4; TRBD1 aligns across 11 bases. With 5 bases clipped from V and 8 bases from J, the junction kept 7 bases outside the gene matches. This CDR3 is built from 15 residues. Germline V CDR1 and CDR2: MNHEY, SMNVEV (reference sequence). CDR3 residues: CASSPPGTGGEKLFF. CDR3 DNA sequence: TGTGCCAGCAGTCCCCCCGGGACAGGGGGGGAAAAACTGTTTTTT.

The chain uses TRBV15 and TRBJ2-5; TRBD1 agrees at 8 bases. The J segment lost 2 bases and the V segment lost 5 bases, leaving 1 base of the junction unmatched. Germline-derived CDR1 and CDR2 are LNHNV and YYDKDF (reference sequence). The CDR3 is 13 amino acids. The CDR3 region is CATSWDRQETQYF. The CDR3 coding sequence is TGTGCCACCAGCTGGGACAGGCAAGAGACCCAGTACTTC. Drawing the rest from reference TRBV15 and TRBJ2-5, the complete variable domain is DAMVIQNPRYQVTQFGKPVTLSCSQTLNHNVMYWYQQKSSQAPKLLFHYYDKDFNNEADTPDNFQSRRPNTSFCFLDIRSPGLGDTAMYLCATSWDRQETQYFGPGTRLLVL.

This clonotype was counted a few times. The CDR3 sequence: CASSPSGTVEQYV. Here the CDR3 DNA reads TGTGCCAGCTCACCATCTGGGACGGTCGAGCAGTACGTC. The chain has TRBV18 and TRBJ2-7, with D possibly called TRBD1 or TRBD2 (5 bases each). Germline CDR1 KGHSH, CDR2 LQKENI. CDR3 length equals 13 residues. The V end lost 2 bases, the J end lost 6 bases, and 11 bases lay between the germline ends.

Only a few counts were recorded for this clonotype. J is TRBJ2-6 and V is TRBV6-1; D might be TRBD1 (5 bases). V was shortened by 2 bases and J by 0 bases, with 8 bases between the two germline ends. The V gene's germline CDR1 is MNHNS and CDR2 SASEGT. The CDR3 runs 16 residues. The CDR3 DNA follows: TGTGCCAGCAGTGAAAATACAGGCTCTGGGGCCAACGTCCTGACTTTC. The encoded protein is CASSENTGSGANVLTF.

This clonotype has only one observation. This may be a read error: a much more frequent sequence differs by one nucleotide. In nucleotides, the CDR3 is TGTGACAGCAGTGAGGGGTTCTATGGCTACACCTTC. Its translation is CDSSEGFYGYTF. V is TRBV2 and J is TRBJ1-2; possibly TRBD1 for D (5 bases). CDR1 is SNHLY and CDR2 is FYNNEI in the germline V gene. The CDR3 runs 12 residues. The variable domain in full, completed from reference TRBV2 and TRBJ1-2, reads EPEVTQTPSHQVTQMGQEVILRCVPISNHLYFYWYRQILGQKVEFLVSFYNNEISEKSEIFDDQFSVERPDGSNFTLKIRSTKLEDSAMYFCDSSEGFYGYTFGSGTRLTVV.

This clonotype was counted ten times or more. This chain connects TRBV20-1 to TRBJ2-3, with 12 bases that match TRBD2. CDR1 is DFQATT and CDR2 is SNEGSKA in the germline V gene (reference sequence). J was trimmed by 3 bases and V by 3 bases; bases with no gene match: 4. The CDR3 has 15 amino acids. The CDR3 sequence is CSASPSGRATDTQYF. The CDR3 coding sequence is TGCAGTGCTAGCCCTAGCGGGAGGGCAACAGATACGCAGTATTTT.

The sample holds a few counts of this clonotype. This rearrangement joins TRBV2 to TRBJ2-3; TRBD2 matches 7 bases. The V and J ends lost 1 base and 2 bases, in that order; junction bases with no gene match: 6. The germline gives CDR1 SNHLY, CDR2 FYNNEI. The CDR3 runs to 16 residues. The CDR3 nucleotides read TGTGCCAGCAGTGAAGAGCTAGCGGTCGACACAGATACGCAGTATTTT. Amino acids: CASSEELAVDTDTQYF.

This clonotype was observed many times. The CDR3: CASNSGGLGQPQHF. CDR3 nucleotides: TGTGCCAGCAATTCGGGGGGTTTAGGTCAGCCCCAGCATTTT. The chain joins TRBV6-5 to TRBJ1-5, with a tentative D call TRBD1 (5 bases). The germline V gene has CDR1 MNHEY and CDR2 SVGAGI. The CDR3 totals 14 residues. V was cut by 7 bases and J by 6 bases, with 16 bases left in between.

This clonotype was found many times. This chain connects TRBV5-1 to TRBJ2-7; D perhaps matches TRBD2 (6 bases). Germline CDR1 and CDR2: SGHRS and YFSETQ. The ends were cut back, 4 bases at V and 7 bases at J, with 12 bases in the middle. The CDR3 has 12 amino acids. CDR3 nucleotides: TGCGCCAGCAGCGCAGGGAGGAGGGAGCAGTACTTC. It translates to CASSAGRREQYF.

This clonotype was detected a few times. The CDR3 is CASSQRLTGELFF. DNA of the CDR3: TGTGCCAGCAGCCAACGTCTTACCGGGGAGCTGTTTTTT. The chain carries TRBV14 and TRBJ2-2; D unresolved. The CDR3 sequence is 13 residues long. Trimming removed 2 bases from V and 5 bases from J, with 6 bases in between. From germline, CDR1 is SGHDN and CDR2 FVKESK.

The table lists this clonotype with many counts. The CDR3 spells CASSPRSTGVGTEAFF. The CDR3 DNA reads as TGTGCCAGCTCACCTCGTTCGACAGGGGTGGGAACTGAAGCTTTCTTT. V usage is TRBV18 and J usage is TRBJ1-1; 8 bases are shared with TRBD1. Germline CDR1 is KGHSH and CDR2 is LQKENI. Trimming removed 3 bases from V and 5 bases from J; junction bases left unmatched: 11. This CDR3 is built from 16 residues.

This clonotype was counted at least ten times. The gene calls are TRBV5-1 and TRBJ2-7; 7 nucleotides match TRBD1. CDR3 size: 16 residues. CDR1 and CDR2 from the germline V gene are SGHRS and YFSETQ. V trimming: 0 bases; J trimming: 5 bases; junction bases outside the gene matches: 11. The CDR3 sequence is CASSLATTGIGDEQYF. The CDR3 DNA follows: TGCGCCAGCAGCTTGGCTACGACAGGGATCGGGGACGAGCAGTACTTC.

With respect to this clonotype: One base away lies a much larger clone, so this may be a sequencing read error. The chain uses TRBV6-5 and TRBJ1-1, with 7 bases matching TRBD1. The CDR3 extends over 14 amino acids. With 6 bases clipped from V and 6 bases from J, the junction kept 10 bases outside the gene matches. Germline values: CDR1 MNHEY, CDR2 SVGAGI. CDR3 amino acids: CASSPPGGGPEAFF. The CDR3 coding sequence is TGTGCCAGCAGCCCTCCAGGGGGAGGGCCTGAAGCTTTCTTT.

This clonotype was found many times. The chain recombines TRBV12-3 or TRBV12-4 with TRBJ2-4, with D unclear. Trimming took 2 bases from V and 7 from J, leaving 6 bases between them. The CDR3 consists of 12 residues. In DNA, the CDR3 is TGTGCCAGCAGTTTAAGTCCTAACATTCAGTACTTC. Translating gives CASSLSPNIQYF.

V and J are TRBV19 and TRBJ1-2; D is possibly TRBD1 (6 bases). The CDR3 has 15 residues. V shed 7 bases and J shed 2 bases, with 17 bases lying between them. Germline V gene sequence: CDR1 LNHDA, CDR2 SQIVND (reference sequence). CDR3 DNA sequence: TGTGCCAGTATCCCTCGGGCAGGGGCGAACTATGGCTACACCTTC. Protein sequence: CASIPRAGANYGYTF. The full variable domain, with the rest looked up from reference TRBV19 and TRBJ1-2, is DGGITQSPKYLFRKEGQNVTLSCEQNLNHDAMYWYRQDPGQGLRLIYYSQIVNDFQKGDIAEGYSVSREKKESFPLTVTSAQKNPTAFYLCASIPRAGANYGYTFGSGTRLTVV.